The clone carrying this T cell receptor (beta chain) has just one count. Its antigen is still unknown. The CDR3 covers 16 residues. Germline V gene lookup returns CDR1 MDHEN and CDR2 SYDVKM. V shed 5 bases and J 1 base; nucleotides not matched to a gene: 10. This sample stems from a study of T cell responses to AZD1222 COVID-19 vaccine. Data came from immunoSEQ multiplex PCR; TCRdb stores just in-frame clones and leaves some out. There are around 99,000 clones in the sample; about 90% occur only once, and less than 6% lies in the top ten. The study's findings and limits: Clonal diversity may have been underestimated, and the donors were mostly white British, with more females than males. Repertoire sampling happened only post peak T cell response. Seropositive AZD1222 recipients at baseline numbered only six or seven.

The sequence was collected from an adult who received the AZD1222 COVID-19 vaccine. Source: peripheral blood, taken 28 days after the second AZD1222 dose. The chain carries TRBV28 and TRBJ2-7, with TRBD1 identical over 8 bases. The DNA for the CDR3 is TGTGCCAGCAGTCCGTTTGTAGGACAGGGTTCCTACGAGCAGTACTTC. As protein: CASSPFVGQGSYEQYF. Full variable domain (outside the CDR3, taken from reference TRBV28 and TRBJ2-7): DVKVTQSSRYLVKRTGEKVFLECVQDMDHENMFWYRQDPGLGLRLIYFSYDVKMKEKGDIPEGYSVSREKKERFSLILESASTNQTSMYLCASSPFVGQGSYEQYFGPGTRLTVT.